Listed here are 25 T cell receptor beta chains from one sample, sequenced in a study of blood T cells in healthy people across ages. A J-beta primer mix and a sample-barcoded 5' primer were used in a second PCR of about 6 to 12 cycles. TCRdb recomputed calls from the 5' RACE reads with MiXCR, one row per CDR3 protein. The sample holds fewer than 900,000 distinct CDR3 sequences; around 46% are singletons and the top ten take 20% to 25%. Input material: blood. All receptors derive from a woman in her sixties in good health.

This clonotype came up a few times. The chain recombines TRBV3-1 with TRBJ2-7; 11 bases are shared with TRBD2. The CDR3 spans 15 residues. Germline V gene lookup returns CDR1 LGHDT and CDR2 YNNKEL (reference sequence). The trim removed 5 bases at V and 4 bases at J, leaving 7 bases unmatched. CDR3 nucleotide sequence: TGTGCCAGCAGCACCGTAGCGGGGGGGCCGTACGAGCAGTACTTC. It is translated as CASSTVAGGPYEQYF.

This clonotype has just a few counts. CDR3 sequence reads: CASSLIAVPRETQYF. CDR3 coding DNA: TGCGCCAGCAGCTTGATAGCAGTCCCCCGGGAGACCCAGTACTTC. V is TRBV5-1 and J is TRBJ2-5; D is unclear. Germline V lookup: CDR1 SGHRS, CDR2 YFSETQ. Trimming shortened V by 1 base and J by 5 bases, and 15 bases separated the two germline ends. This CDR3 has 15 amino acids. The whole variable domain, filled in from reference TRBV5-1 and TRBJ2-5, reads KAGVTQTPRYLIKTRGQQVTLSCSPISGHRSVSWYQQTPGQGLQFLFEYFSETQRNKGNFPGRFSGRQFSNSRSEMNVSTLELGDSALYLCASSLIAVPRETQYFGPGTRLLVL.

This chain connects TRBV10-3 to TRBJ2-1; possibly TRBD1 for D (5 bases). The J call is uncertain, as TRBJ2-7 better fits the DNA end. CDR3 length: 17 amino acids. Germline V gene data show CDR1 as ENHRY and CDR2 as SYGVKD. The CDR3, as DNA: TGTGCCATCAGTGAGTCAGGTAGGAGACAGTTCTACAATGAGCAGTACTTC. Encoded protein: CAISESGRRQFYNEQYF.

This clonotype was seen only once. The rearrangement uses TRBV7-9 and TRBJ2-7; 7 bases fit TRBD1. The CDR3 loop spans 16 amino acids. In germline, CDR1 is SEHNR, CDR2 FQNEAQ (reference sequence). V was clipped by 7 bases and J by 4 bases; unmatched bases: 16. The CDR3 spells CASNPPLGDRSYEQYF. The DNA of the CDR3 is TGTGCCAGCAACCCCCCGCTCGGGGACAGATCTTACGAGCAGTACTTC. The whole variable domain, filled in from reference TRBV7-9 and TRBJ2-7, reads DTGVSQNPRHKITKRGQNVTFRCDPISEHNRLYWYRQTLGQGPEFLTYFQNEAQLEKSRLLSDRFSAERPKGSFSTLEIQRTEQGDSAMYLCASNPPLGDRSYEQYFGPGTRLTVT.

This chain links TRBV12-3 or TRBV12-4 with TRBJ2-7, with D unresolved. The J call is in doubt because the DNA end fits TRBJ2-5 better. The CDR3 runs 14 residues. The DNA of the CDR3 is TGTGCCAGCAGTTTCGGCCAGGTGAAAAAGACCCAGTACTTC. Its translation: CASSFGQVKKTQYF.

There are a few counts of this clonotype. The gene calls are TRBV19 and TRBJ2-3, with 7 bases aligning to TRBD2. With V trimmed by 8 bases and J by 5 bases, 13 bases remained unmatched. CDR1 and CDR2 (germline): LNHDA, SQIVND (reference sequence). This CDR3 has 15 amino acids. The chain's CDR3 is CASGGAGVGIDTQYF. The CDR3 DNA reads TGTGCCAGTGGTGGGGCGGGAGTAGGAATAGATACGCAGTATTTT.

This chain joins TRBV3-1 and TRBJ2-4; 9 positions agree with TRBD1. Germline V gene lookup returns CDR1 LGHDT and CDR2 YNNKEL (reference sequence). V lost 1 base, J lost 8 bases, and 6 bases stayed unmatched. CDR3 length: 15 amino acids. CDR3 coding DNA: TGTGCCAGCAGCCAAGCAGAGACAGGGGGAGACATTCAGTACTTC. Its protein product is CASSQAETGGDIQYF.

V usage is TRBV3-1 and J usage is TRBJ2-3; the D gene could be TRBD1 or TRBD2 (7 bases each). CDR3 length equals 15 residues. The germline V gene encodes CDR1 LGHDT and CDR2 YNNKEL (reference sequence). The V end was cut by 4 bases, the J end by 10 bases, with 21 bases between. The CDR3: CASSPLRGGQGPQYF. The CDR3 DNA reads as TGTGCCAGCAGCCCCCTCAGGGGGGGGCAGGGTCCGCAGTATTTT.

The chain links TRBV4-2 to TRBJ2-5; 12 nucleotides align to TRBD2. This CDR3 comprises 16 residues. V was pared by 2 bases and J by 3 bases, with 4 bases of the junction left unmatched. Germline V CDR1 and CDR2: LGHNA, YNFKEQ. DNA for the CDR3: TGTGCCAGCAGCCAACAGACTAGCGGGGGAAAAGAGACCCAGTACTTC. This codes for CASSQQTSGGKETQYF.

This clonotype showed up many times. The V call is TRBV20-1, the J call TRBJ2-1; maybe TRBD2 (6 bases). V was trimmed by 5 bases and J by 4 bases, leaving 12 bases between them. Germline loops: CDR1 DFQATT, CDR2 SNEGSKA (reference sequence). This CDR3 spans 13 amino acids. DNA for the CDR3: TGCAGTGCTCTCGCCGGAGGGTACAATGAGCAGTTCTTC. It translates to CSALAGGYNEQFF.

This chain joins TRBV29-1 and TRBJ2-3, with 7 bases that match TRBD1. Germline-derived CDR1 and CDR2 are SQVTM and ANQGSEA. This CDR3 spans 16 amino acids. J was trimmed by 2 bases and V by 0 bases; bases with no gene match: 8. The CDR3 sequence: CSVEERPGGITDTQYF. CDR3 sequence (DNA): TGCAGCGTTGAAGAACGACCAGGGGGTATCACAGATACGCAGTATTTT.

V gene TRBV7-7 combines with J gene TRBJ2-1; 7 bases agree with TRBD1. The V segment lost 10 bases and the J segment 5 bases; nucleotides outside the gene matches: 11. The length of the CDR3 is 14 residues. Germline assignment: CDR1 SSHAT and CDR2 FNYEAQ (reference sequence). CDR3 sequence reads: CAISRQGEDNEQFF. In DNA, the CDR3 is TGTGCCATCAGTCGACAGGGAGAGGACAATGAGCAGTTCTTC.

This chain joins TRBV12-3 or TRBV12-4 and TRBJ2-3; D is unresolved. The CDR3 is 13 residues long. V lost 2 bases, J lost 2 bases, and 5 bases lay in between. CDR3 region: CASSLSTTDTQYF. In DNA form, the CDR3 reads TGTGCCAGCAGTTTATCAACCACAGATACGCAGTATTTT.

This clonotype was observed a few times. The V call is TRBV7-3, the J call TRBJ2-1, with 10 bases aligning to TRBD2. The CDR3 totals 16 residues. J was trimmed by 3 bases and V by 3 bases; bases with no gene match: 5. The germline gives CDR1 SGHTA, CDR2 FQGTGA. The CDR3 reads CASSFSGGPGYNEQFF. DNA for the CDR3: TGTGCCAGCAGCTTTAGCGGGGGGCCAGGCTACAATGAGCAGTTCTTC.

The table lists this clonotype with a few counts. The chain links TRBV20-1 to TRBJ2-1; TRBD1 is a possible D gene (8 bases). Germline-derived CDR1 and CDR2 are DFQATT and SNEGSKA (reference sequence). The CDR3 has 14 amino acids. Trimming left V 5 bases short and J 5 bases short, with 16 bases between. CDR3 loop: CSAFGQGGNNEQFF. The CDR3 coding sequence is TGCAGTGCTTTTGGACAGGGAGGGAACAATGAGCAGTTCTTC.

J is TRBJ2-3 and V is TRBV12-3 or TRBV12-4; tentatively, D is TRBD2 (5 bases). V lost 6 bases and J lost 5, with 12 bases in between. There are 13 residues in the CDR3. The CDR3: CASRSVGVDTQYF. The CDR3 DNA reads TGTGCCAGCAGAAGCGTGGGAGTAGATACGCAGTATTTT.

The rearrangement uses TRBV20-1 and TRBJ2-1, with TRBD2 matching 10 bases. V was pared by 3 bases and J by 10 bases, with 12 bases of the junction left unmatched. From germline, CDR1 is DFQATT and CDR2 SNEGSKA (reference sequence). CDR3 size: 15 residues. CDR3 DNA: TGCAGTGCTAGGGGTGTAGCGGGAGGAGAAACAGAGCAGTTCTTC. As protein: CSARGVAGGETEQFF.

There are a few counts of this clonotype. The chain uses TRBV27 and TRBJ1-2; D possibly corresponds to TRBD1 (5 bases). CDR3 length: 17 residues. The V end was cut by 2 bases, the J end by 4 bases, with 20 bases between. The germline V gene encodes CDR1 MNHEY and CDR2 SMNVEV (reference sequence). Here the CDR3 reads CASSLGPPQRGPYGYTF. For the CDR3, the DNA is TGTGCCAGCAGTTTAGGCCCCCCACAGAGGGGCCCCTATGGCTACACCTTC.

CDR3 coding DNA: TGTGCCAGCAGCCCAATGCCCGGGACAGGGCAAGAGACCCAGTTCTTC. Encoded protein: CASSPMPGTGQETQFF. This chain connects TRBV5-5 to TRBJ2-1, with TRBD1 matching over 9 bases. The V segment lost 4 bases and the J segment 13 bases; nucleotides outside the gene matches: 18. Germline loops: CDR1 SGHKS, CDR2 YYEKEE (reference sequence). This CDR3 is 16 amino acids long.

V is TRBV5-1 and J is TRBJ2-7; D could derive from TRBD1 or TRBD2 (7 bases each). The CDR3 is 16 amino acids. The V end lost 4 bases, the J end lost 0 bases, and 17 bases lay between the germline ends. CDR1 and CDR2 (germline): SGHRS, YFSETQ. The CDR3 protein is CASSRGDSILSYEQYF. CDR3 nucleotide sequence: TGCGCCAGCAGCCGGGGGGACAGTATCCTCTCCTACGAGCAGTACTTC.

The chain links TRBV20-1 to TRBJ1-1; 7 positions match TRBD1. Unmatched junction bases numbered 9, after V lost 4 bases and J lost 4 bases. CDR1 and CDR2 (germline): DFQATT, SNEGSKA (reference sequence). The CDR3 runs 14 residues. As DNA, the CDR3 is TGCAGTGCTACCAGAGACAGGGTGGGCACTGAAGCTTTCTTT. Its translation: CSATRDRVGTEAFF.

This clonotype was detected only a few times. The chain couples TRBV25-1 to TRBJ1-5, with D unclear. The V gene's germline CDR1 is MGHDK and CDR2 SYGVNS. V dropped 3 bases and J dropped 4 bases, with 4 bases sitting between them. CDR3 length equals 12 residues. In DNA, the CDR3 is TGTGCCAGCAGTGACGGGAATCAGCCCCAGCATTTT. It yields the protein CASSDGNQPQHF.

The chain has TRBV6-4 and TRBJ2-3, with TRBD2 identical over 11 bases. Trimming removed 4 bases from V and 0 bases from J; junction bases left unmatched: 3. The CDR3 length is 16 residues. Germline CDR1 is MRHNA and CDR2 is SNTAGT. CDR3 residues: CASSATSGDSTDTQYF. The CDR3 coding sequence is TGTGCCAGCAGTGCGACTAGCGGGGATAGCACAGATACGCAGTATTTT.

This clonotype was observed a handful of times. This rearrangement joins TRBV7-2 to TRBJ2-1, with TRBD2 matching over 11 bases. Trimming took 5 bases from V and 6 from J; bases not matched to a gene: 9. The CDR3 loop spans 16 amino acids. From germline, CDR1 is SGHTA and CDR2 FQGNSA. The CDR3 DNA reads TGTGCCAGCAGCGTTACTAGCGGGAGAAGGGGCAATGAGCAGTTCTTC. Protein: CASSVTSGRRGNEQFF. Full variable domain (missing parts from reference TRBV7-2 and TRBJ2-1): GAGVSQSPSNKVTEKGKDVELRCDPISGHTALYWYRQSLGQGLEFLIYFQGNSAPDKSGLPSDRFSAERTGGSVSTLTIQRTQQEDSAVYLCASSVTSGRRGNEQFFGPGTRLTVL.

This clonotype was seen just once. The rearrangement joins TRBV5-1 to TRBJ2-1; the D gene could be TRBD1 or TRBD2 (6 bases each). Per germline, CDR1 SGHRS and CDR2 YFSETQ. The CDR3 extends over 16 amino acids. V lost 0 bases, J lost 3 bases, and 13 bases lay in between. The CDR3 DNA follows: TGCGCCAGCAGCTTGGAGGGGGGACGGAGCTACAATGAGCAGTTCTTC. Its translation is CASSLEGGRSYNEQFF.